This T cell receptor (beta chain) was recorded in a study of T cell repertoires in cytomegalovirus infection. In the study overall: HLA-B-restricted CMV epitopes that are well studied, plus recently identified HLA-C-restricted ones, were used by the study.

For this clonotype: Antigen: not known.

TCRdb re-called the reads through MiXCR, storing one row per CDR3 protein. The table records some 500,000 distinct CDR3 sequences, just under 40% of them present only once. There are 17 residues in the CDR3. Trimming pared 1 base from V and 0 bases from J, leaving 13 bases between. CDR1 SGHDN and CDR2 FVKESK come from the germline V gene. The starting material was cultured PBMCs, obtained from culture after CMV antigen stimulation. The chain has TRBV14 and TRBJ2-1; D is uncertain. The source of this sequence is a human donor in good health (CMV status not recorded). Some clones in this sample may be carry-over from other donors' samples. As DNA, the CDR3 is TGTGCCAGCAGCCAAGTAAGAGGACCACCCTCCTACAATGAGCAGTTCTTC. This encodes CASSQVRGPPSYNEQFF.